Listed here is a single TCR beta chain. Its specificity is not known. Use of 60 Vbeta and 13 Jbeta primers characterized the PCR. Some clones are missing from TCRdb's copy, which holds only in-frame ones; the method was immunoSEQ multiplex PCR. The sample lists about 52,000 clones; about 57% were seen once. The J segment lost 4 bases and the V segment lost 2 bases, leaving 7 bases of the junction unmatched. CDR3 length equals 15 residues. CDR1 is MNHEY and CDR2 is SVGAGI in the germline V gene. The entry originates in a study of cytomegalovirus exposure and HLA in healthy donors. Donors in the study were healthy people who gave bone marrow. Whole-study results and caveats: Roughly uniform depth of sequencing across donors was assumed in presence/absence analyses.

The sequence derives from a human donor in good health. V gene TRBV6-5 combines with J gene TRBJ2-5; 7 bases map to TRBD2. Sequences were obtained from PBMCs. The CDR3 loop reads CASSYRRGDGETQYF. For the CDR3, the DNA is TGTGCCAGCAGTTACCGACGGGGGGACGGAGAGACCCAGTACTTC.